The text below deals with one T cell receptor beta chain. Its antigen is still unknown. The record has no base qualities; no much larger clone is one base away. The immunoSEQ Assay, a bias-controlled multiplex PCR, was used to amplify TCRbeta CDR3 regions from genomic DNA. In the source study's methods: The number of nucleated cells in each sample was estimated from the amplification of reference gene primers within the assay. To quantify the absolute abundance of each unique TCRbeta CDR3 rearrangement, sequence reads were collapsed and filtered. For each sample, productive Simpson clonality was calculated as the square root of Simpson's diversity index over productive rearrangements. Imported from immuneACCESS, the table was reduced by TCRdb to in-frame sequences with V and J called. These copies leave out some clones; in studies compared against another copy, an unresolved V gene accounts for under half, and the cause of the remainder is not known. V, J and clone size derive from that table, while D and trimming were established from the DNA sequence. This sample holds under 200,000 clones; 70% to 90% were observed only once. The ten largest clones take up 5% to 6% of the sample.

This sample is drawn from a study of blood T cell repertoires in COVID-19 (TCRdb year 2020). Study-wide context: Collaborator samples came from the United States, Italy and Spain and covered acute and convalescent phases of COVID-19. The prospective study material was composed of cDNA or gDNA derived from T cells, B-cell-depleted T cells, or PBMCs. Subjects who had been exposed to COVID-19, were actively infected with it, or had recovered from it provided the deeply sampled blood TCRbeta repertoires that made up the dataset. A freely available public database, intended as a resource for researchers studying the immune response to SARS-CoV-2, is where the repertoires were released. The samples were drawn from the first 160 participants of the ongoing ImmuneRACE study and from over 950 subjects provided by 6 global collaborators. Nearly every sample came with metadata listing a de-identified subject ID, COVID-19 status, age in years and sex. HLA class I and class II types, where available, came from metadata supplied by the sample provider rather than from assay-based typing.

CDR1 and CDR2 are drawn from the germline V gene: KGHSH, LQKENI. The germline ends are 10 bases apart after V is trimmed by 2 bases and J by 0 bases. The CDR3 numbers 16 residues from cysteine through phenylalanine. Only CDR3 DNA remains: 48 bases, in frame from the first base. At one collaborating source in Seattle, patients were enrolled during active infection and were followed longitudinally through the course of disease. Collaborating institutions collected whole blood in K2EDTA tubes following their own protocols. For TCRbeta analysis, collaborators shipped samples in one of three forms: frozen whole blood, isolated PBMCs, or DNA extracted from either of those sample types. What the study reported, not specific to this receptor: The amount of clinical and demographic metadata varied by source and participant and was provided uncurated.

The specimen sequenced was peripheral blood. The sequence derives from a woman in her 50s with COVID-19, enrolled during active disease. The V and J genes are TRBV18 and TRBJ2-2, and perhaps TRBD1 as D gene, on 5 matching bases. The CDR3 here reads CASSPRQTANTGELFF. The DNA is as follows: TGTGCCAGCTCACCAAGACAGACAGCGAACACCGGGGAGCTGTTTTTT.